This T cell receptor beta chain was captured in a study of metastatic and nonmetastatic thyroid tumors (dated by TCRdb to 2020 to 2021). For the wider study: The researchers compared repertoires between peripheral blood samples and tumor or nodule tissue samples from patients with malignant or benign thyroid disease.

None of the patients had been given any treatment before thyroid surgery. Patient clinical samples collected from about 2012 to 2018 were retrospectively analysed using T-cell receptor beta sequencing. The sample holds many counts of this clone. Its antigen specificity is not known. No base quality information exists; no much larger clone differs at one position. Overall study results and their limits: TCR beta diversity was reported as significantly higher in malignant tumors than in benign nodules, in both blood and tumor samples.

Libraries were prepared through PCR. The reads were generated on an Illumina HiSeq 4000. High-throughput sequencing was used to profile the TCR beta-chain CDR3 region of each patient. The authors processed their data as follows. Drawing on CDR3 differences between clinicopathological groups, the researchers built a classifier meant to tell apart patients with distant-metastatic papillary thyroid cancer. Repertoire diversity was assessed with the Shannon index, and tumor-blood repertoire similarity with the Morisita-Horn index. The public reads were run again by TCRdb, first through fastp at Q25 and then through MiXCR, and only productive beta chains were kept. It is TCRdb's table, rather than the study itself, that gives the V and J calls and clone size. The sample yields roughly 30,000 clones; 10% to 13% were counted once. The top ten hold more than 15% of the sample. CDR1 and CDR2 are read off the germline V gene as SGHTA and FQGNSA. Taken from cysteine to phenylalanine, the CDR3 has 13 residues. Only CDR3 DNA remains: 39 bases, in frame from the first base. Relative to germline, V is 5 bases shorter and J is 8 bases shorter, with 14 bases between their ends.

This receptor was obtained from a female donor with papillary thyroid cancer or a benign thyroid nodule (not recorded which). Some clones in this sample may be carry-over from other donors' samples. The material sequenced was blood. Recombination joined TRBV7-2 with TRBJ2-3; no D gene is confidently identified. CDR3 reads: CASSELPPGTQYF. The DNA reads as follows: TGTGCCAGCAGCGAACTCCCTCCGGGTACGCAGTATTTT.